This T cell receptor beta chain was retrieved from a study of human T cells and chemical hapten exposure. Time point indicated: healthy volunteer bleed at 2 weeks. The study extracted total RNA from unfractionated whole blood. The CDR3 spans 12 residues. The V end lost 5 bases, the J end lost 5 bases, and 12 bases lay between the germline ends. Germline values: CDR1 GTSNPN, CDR2 SVGIG (reference sequence). Study processing details: Samples contained a median of 95,638 TCRs, with a range of roughly 20,000 to 750,000. Using its own MiXCR run on the RACE reads, TCRdb lists one record per CDR3 protein. TCRdb, rather than the study authors, made the V and J calls. The data contain over 85,000 distinct CDR3 sequences, about 8.7% of them singletons. This clonotype was counted a few times.

This chain uses TRBV30 with TRBJ2-5; possible D gene TRBD1, 5 bases. The specimen was whole blood. This sequence was found in a female donor in good health. Some clones in this sample may be carry-over from other donors' samples. The CDR3 protein is CAWDQGFETQYF. In nucleotides, the CDR3 is TGTGCCTGGGATCAGGGATTTGAGACCCAGTACTTC.